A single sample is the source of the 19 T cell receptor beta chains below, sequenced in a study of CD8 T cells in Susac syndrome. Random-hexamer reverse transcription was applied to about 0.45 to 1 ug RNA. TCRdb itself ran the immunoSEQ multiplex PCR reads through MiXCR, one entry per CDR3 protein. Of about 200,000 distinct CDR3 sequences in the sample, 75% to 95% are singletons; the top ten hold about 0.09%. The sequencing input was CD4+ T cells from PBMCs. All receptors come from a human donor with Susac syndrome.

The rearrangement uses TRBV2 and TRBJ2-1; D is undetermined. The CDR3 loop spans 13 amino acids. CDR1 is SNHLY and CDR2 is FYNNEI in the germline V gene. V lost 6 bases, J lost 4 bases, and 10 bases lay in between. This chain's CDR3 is CASSSMKYNEQFF. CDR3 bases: TGTGCCAGCAGCTCTATGAAATACAATGAGCAGTTCTTC.

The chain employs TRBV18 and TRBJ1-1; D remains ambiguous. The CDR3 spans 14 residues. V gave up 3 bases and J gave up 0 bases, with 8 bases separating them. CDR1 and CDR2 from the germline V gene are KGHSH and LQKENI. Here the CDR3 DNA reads TGTGCCAGCTCACCTCTAGGAGTGAACACTGAAGCTTTCTTT. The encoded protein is CASSPLGVNTEAFF.

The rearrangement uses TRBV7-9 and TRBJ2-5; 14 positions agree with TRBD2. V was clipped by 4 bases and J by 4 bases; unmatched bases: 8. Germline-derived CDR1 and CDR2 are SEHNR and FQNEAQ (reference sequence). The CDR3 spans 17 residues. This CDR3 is CASSSGLAGARGETQYF. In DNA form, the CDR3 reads TGTGCCAGCAGCTCGGGACTAGCGGGGGCCCGGGGAGAGACCCAGTACTTC.

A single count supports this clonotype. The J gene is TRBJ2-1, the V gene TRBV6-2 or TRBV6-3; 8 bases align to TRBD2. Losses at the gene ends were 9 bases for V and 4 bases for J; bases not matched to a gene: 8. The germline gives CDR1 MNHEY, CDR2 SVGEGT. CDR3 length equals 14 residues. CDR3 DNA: TGTGCCAGTGCCAGGGCTAGCGGGTACAATGAGCAGTTCTTC. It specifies CASARASGYNEQFF.

The CDR3: CASSQDGGVSYEQYF. CDR3 coding DNA: TGTGCCAGCAGCCAAGATGGCGGGGTTTCCTACGAGCAGTACTTC. This chain links TRBV3-1 with TRBJ2-7; a weak D match, TRBD2 (6 bases). The CDR3 covers 15 residues. The germline CDR1 and CDR2 sequences are LGHDT and YNNKEL (reference sequence). V lost 0 bases and J lost 1, with 10 bases in between.

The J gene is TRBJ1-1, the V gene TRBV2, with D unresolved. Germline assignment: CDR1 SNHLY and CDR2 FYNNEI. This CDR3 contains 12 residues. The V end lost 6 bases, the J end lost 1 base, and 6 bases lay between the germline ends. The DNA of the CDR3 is TGTGCCAGCAGAATAGGGAACACTGAAGCTTTCTTT. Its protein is CASRIGNTEAFF.

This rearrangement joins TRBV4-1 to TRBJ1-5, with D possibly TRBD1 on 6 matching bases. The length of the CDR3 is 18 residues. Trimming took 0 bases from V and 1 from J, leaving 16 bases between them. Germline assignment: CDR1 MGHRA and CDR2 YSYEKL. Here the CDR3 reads CASSQDPQGTLSNQPQHF. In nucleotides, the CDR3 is TGCGCCAGCAGCCAAGATCCCCAGGGGACATTAAGCAATCAGCCCCAGCATTTT.

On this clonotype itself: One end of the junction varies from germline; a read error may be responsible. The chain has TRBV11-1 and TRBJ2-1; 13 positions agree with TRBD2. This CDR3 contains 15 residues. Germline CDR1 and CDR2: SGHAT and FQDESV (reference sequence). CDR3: CSSSNGLAGVNEQFF. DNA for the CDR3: TGTTCCAGCAGCAATGGACTAGCGGGAGTCAATGAGCAGTTCTTC.

CDR3 DNA: TGTGCCAGCTCACCACCGGTGGGCGTGGGGAGTCAGCCCCAGCATTTT. Amino acids: CASSPPVGVGSQPQHF. The V gene is TRBV18, the J gene TRBJ1-5, with unresolved D. Trimming shortened V by 0 bases and J by 6 bases, and 15 bases separated the two germline ends. From germline, CDR1 is KGHSH and CDR2 LQKENI. This CDR3 contains 16 residues.

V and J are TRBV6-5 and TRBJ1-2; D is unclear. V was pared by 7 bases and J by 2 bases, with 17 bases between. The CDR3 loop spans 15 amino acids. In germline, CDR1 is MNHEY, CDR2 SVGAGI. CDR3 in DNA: TGTGCCAGCACCGCGAAGGGCCCTCAAAACTATGGCTACACCTTC. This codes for CASTAKGPQNYGYTF.

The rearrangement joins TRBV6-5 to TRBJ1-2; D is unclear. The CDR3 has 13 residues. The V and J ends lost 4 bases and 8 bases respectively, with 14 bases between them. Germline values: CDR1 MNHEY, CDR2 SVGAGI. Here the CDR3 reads CASSLSAFGGYTF. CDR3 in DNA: TGTGCCAGCAGTTTATCAGCCTTCGGGGGCTACACCTTC.

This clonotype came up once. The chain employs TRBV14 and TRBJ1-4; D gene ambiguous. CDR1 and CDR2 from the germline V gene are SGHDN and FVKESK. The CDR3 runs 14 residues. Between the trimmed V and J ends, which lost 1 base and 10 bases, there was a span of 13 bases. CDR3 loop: CASSQVSGVGKLFF. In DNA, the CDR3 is TGTGCCAGCAGCCAAGTATCCGGAGTGGGAAAACTGTTTTTT.

The CDR3 region is CASSDAGNTIYF. CDR3 sequence (DNA): TGTGCCAGCAGTGATGCTGGAAACACCATATATTTT. The chain couples TRBV25-1 to TRBJ1-3, with D unclear. Trimming pared 3 bases from V and 2 bases from J, leaving 2 bases between. The CDR3 length is 12 residues. Germline CDR1 and CDR2: MGHDK and SYGVNS.

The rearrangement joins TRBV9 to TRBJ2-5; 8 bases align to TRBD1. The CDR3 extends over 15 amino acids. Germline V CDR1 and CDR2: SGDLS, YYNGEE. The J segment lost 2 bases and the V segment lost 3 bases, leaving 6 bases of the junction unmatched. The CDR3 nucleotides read TGTGCCAGCAGCGGGAGACAGGGGCGTCAAGAGACCCAGTACTTC. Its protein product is CASSGRQGRQETQYF.

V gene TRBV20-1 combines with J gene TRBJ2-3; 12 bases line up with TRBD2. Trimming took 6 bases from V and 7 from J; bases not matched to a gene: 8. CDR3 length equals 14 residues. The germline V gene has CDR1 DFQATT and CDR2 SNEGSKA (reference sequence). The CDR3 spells CSAPLAGGLNTQYF. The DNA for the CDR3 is TGCAGTGCCCCCCTAGCGGGGGGGCTAAATACGCAGTATTTT.

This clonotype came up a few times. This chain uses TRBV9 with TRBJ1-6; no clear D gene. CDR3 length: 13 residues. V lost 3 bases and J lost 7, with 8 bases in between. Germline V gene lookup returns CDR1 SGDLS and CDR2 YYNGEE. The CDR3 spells CASSATGNSPLHF. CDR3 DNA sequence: TGTGCCAGCAGCGCAACGGGGAATTCACCCCTCCACTTT.

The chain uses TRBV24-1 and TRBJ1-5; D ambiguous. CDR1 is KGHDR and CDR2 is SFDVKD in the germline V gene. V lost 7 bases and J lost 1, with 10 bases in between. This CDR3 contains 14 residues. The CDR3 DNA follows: TGTGCCACCAGCCAGACCGCGAGCAATCAGCCCCAGCATTTT. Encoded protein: CATSQTASNQPQHF.

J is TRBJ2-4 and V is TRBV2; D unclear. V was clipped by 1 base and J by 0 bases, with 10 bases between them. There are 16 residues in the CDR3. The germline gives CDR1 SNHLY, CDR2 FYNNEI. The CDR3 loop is CASSEDWNLAKNIQYF. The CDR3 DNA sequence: TGTGCCAGCAGTGAAGACTGGAACCTAGCCAAAAACATTCAGTACTTC.

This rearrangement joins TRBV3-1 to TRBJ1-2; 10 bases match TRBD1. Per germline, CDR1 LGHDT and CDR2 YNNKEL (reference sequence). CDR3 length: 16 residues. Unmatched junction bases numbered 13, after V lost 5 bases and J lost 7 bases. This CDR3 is CASSRPSGQGIRGYTF. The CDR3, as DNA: TGTGCCAGCAGCAGACCTTCGGGACAGGGGATCCGTGGCTACACCTTC.